This T cell receptor (beta chain) was retrieved from a study of blood T cell repertoires in COVID-19. Turning to the study itself: Whether acute or convalescent, the COVID-19 samples came from the United States, Italy and Spain. T cells, B-cell-depleted T cells, or PBMCs supplied cDNA or gDNA.

Trimming stripped 7 bases from V and 6 bases from J, with 13 bases between. CDR3 length: 13 residues. In germline, CDR1 is SEHNR, CDR2 FQNEAQ (reference sequence). Produced via immunoSEQ multiplex PCR; TCRdb's table is partial and in-frame only. This table holds more than 250,000 clones, 86% found once. The receptor was derived from a woman between 18 and 29 years old who had recovered from COVID-19. Sequencing was done on a sample of PBMCs or T cells enriched from blood (not recorded which). The rearrangement links TRBV7-9 to TRBJ2-1; weak D call: TRBD2 (6 bases). CDR3 nucleotides: TGTGCCAGCACCCCGGAGGGGATCAATGAGCAGTTCTTC. Its protein is CASTPEGINEQFF.